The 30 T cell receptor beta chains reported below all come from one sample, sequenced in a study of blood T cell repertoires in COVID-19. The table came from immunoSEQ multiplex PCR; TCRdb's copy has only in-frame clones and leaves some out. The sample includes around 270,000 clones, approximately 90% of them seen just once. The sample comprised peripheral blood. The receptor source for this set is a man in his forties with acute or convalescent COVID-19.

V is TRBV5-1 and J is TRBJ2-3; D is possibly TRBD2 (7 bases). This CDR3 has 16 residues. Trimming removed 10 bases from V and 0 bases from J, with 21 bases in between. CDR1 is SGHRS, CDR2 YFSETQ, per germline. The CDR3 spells CASKGGASTSTDTQYF. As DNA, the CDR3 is TGCGCCTCCAAGGGGGGGGCATCTACTAGCACAGATACGCAGTATTTT.

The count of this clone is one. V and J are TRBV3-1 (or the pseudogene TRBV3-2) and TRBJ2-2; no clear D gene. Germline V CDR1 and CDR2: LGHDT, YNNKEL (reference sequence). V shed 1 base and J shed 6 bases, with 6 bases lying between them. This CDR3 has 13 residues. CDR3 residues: CASSQVGSGELFF. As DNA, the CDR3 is TGTGCCAGCAGCCAAGTCGGGTCCGGGGAGCTGTTTTTT.

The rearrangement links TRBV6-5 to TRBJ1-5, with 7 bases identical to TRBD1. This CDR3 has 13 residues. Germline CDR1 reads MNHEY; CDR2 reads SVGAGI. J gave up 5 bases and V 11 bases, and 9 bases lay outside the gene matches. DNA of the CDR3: TGTGCCTCACAGGGGCATCTGGATCAGCCCCAGCATTTT. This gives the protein CASQGHLDQPQHF.

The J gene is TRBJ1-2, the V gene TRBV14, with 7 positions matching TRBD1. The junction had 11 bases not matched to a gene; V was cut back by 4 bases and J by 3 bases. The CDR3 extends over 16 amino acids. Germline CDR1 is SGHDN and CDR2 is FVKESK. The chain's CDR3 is CASSLRTGRMDYGYTF. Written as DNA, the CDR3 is TGTGCCAGCAGCCTAAGGACAGGCCGGATGGACTATGGCTACACCTTC.

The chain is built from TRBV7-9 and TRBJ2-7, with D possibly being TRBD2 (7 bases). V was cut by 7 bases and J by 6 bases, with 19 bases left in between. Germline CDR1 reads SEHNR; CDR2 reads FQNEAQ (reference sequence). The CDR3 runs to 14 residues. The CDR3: CASTEGQGRGEQYF. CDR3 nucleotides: TGTGCCAGCACCGAGGGGCAGGGGAGGGGCGAGCAGTACTTC.

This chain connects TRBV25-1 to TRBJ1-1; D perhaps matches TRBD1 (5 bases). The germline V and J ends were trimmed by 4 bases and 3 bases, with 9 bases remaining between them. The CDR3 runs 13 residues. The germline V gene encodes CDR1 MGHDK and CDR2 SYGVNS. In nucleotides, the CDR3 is TGTGCCAGCAGTGGGGACTTTCACACTGAAGCTTTCTTT. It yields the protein CASSGDFHTEAFF.

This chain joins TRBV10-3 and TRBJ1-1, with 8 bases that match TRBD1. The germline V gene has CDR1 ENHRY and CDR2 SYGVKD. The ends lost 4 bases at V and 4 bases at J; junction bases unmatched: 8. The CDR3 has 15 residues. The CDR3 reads CAISGNRGLGTEAFF. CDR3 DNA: TGTGCCATCAGTGGCAACAGGGGGTTGGGCACTGAAGCTTTCTTT.

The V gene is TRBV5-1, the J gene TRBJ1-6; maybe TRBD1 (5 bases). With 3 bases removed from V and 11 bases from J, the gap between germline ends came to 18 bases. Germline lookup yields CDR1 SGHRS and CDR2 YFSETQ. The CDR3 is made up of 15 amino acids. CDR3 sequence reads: CASSSSTGAGTPLHF. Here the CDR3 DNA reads TGCGCCAGCAGCTCCTCTACTGGGGCAGGGACACCCCTCCACTTT.

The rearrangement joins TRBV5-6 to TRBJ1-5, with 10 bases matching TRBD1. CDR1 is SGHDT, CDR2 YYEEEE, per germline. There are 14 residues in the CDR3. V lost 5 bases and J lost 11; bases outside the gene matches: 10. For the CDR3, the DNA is TGTGCCAGCAGTCGAAGGACAGGGGGAAGGTCCCAGCATTTT. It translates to CASSRRTGGRSQHF.

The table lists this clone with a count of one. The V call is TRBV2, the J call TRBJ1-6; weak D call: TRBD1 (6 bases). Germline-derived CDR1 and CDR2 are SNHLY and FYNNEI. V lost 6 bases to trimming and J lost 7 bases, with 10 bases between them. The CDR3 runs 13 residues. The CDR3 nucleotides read TGTGCCAGCAGCCAGGACAGAAATTCACCCCTCCACTTT. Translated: CASSQDRNSPLHF. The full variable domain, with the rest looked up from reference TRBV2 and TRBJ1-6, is EPEVTQTPSHQVTQMGQEVILRCVPISNHLYFYWYRQILGQKVEFLVSFYNNEISEKSEIFDDQFSVERPDGSNFTLKIRSTKLEDSAMYFCASSQDRNSPLHFGNGTRLTVT.

Here the CDR3 DNA reads TGCAGCGCCCTCCAAATGGACAGGGGAATTACGGGGGCCAACGTCCTGACTTTC. This encodes CSALQMDRGITGANVLTF. The J gene is TRBJ2-6, the V gene TRBV29-1; TRBD1 agrees at 9 bases. The CDR3 consists of 18 residues. The germline V gene encodes CDR1 SQVTM and CDR2 ANQGSEA. Trimming at V came to 7 bases and at J to 4 bases, leaving 17 bases not matched to a gene.

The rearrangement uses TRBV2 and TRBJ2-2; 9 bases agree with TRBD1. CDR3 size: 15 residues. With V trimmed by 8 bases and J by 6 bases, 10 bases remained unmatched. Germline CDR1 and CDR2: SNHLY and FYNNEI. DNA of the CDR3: TGTGCCAGCGGGATGGGACAGGGTTTTTCCGGGGAGCTGTTTTTT. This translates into CASGMGQGFSGELFF. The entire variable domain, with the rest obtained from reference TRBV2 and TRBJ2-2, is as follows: EPEVTQTPSHQVTQMGQEVILRCVPISNHLYFYWYRQILGQKVEFLVSFYNNEISEKSEIFDDQFSVERPDGSNFTLKIRSTKLEDSAMYFCASGMGQGFSGELFFGEGSRLTVL.

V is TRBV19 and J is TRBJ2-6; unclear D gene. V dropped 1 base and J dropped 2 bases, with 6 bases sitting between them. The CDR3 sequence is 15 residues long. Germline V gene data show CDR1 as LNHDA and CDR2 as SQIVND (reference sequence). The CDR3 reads CASSIGAAGANVLTF. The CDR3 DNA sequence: TGTGCCAGTAGTATAGGCGCTGCTGGGGCCAACGTCCTGACTTTC.

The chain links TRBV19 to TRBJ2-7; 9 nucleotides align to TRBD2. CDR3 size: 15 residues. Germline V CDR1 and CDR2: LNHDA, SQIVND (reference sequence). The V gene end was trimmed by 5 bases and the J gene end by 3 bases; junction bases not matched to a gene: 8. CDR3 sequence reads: CASSHSGGPYYEQYF. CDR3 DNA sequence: TGTGCCAGTAGTCATAGCGGGGGTCCGTACTACGAGCAGTACTTC.

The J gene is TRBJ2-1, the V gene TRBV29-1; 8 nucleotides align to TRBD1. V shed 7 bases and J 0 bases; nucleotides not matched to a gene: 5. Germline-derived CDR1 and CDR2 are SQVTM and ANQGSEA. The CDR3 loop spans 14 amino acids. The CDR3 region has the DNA TGCAGCGGGGGGACAGGAAGCTCCTACAATGAGCAGTTCTTC. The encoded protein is CSGGTGSSYNEQFF.

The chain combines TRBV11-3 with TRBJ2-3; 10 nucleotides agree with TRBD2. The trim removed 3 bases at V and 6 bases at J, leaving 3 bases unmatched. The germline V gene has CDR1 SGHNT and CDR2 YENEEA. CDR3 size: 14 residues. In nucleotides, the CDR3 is TGTGCCAGCAGCTTGACTAGCGGGTGGGATACGCAGTATTTT. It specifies CASSLTSGWDTQYF.

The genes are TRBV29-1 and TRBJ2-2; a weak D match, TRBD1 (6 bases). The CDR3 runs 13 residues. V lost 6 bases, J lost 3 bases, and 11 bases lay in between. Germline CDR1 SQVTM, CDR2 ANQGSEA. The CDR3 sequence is CSVGRGYTGELFF. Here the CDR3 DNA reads TGCAGCGTGGGCAGGGGTTACACCGGGGAGCTGTTTTTT.

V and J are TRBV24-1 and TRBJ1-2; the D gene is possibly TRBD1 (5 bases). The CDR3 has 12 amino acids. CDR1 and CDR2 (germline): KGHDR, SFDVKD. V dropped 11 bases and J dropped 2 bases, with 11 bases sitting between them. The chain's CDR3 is CASRTSNYGYTF. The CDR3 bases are TGTGCCAGTCGGACATCAAACTATGGCTACACCTTC.

This CDR3 reads CASSSGTGVNQPQHF. CDR3 nucleotide sequence: TGTGCCAGCAGCTCCGGGACAGGGGTAAATCAGCCCCAGCATTTT. V is TRBV2 and J is TRBJ1-5; 10 nucleotides agree with TRBD1. V lost 6 bases to trimming and J lost 4 bases; unmatched junction nucleotides: 6. The CDR3 runs 15 residues. Germline V gives CDR1 SNHLY, CDR2 FYNNEI.

Here the CDR3 DNA reads TGCAGTGCTAGTGGTGGGACACCCTATTTATCCTATAATTCACCCCTCCACTTT. Translation gives CSASGGTPYLSYNSPLHF. The J gene is TRBJ1-6, the V gene TRBV20-1, with D maybe TRBD1 (6 bases). CDR1 and CDR2 (germline): DFQATT, SNEGSKA (reference sequence). V lost 3 bases and J lost 1, with 19 bases in between. The CDR3 is 18 amino acids.

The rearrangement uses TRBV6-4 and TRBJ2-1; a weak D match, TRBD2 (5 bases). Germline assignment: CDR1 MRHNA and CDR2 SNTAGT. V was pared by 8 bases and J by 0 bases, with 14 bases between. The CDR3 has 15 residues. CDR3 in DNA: TGTGCCAGCCGGGTGGGAGCGGCCTCCTACAATGAGCAGTTCTTC. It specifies CASRVGAASYNEQFF.

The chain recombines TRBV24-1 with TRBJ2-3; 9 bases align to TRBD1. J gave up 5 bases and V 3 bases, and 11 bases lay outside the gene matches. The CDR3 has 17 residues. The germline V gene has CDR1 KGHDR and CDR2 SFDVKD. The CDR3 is CATSDSRGTGGLDTQYF. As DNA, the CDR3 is TGTGCCACCAGTGATAGCCGAGGCACAGGGGGCTTAGATACGCAGTATTTT.

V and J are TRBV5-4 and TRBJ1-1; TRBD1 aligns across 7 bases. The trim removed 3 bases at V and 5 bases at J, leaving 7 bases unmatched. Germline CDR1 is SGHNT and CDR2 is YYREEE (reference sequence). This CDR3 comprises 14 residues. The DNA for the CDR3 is TGTGCCAGCAGCTGGGGTAACAGGGGAACTGAAGCTTTCTTT. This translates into CASSWGNRGTEAFF.

CDR3 region: CASTPYSTFNYGYTF. CDR3 bases: TGTGCCAGCACTCCCTATAGCACCTTTAACTATGGCTACACCTTC. The chain combines TRBV6-5 with TRBJ1-2; no firm D call. Deletions cut 7 bases from V and 1 base from J, with 16 bases between. Germline V gives CDR1 MNHEY, CDR2 SVGAGI. The CDR3 length is 15 residues.

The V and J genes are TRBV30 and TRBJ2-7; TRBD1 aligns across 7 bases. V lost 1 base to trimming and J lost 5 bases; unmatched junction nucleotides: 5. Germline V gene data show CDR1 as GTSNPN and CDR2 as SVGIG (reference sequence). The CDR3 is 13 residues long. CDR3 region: CAWSAQGTHEQYF. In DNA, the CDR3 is TGTGCCTGGAGTGCACAGGGGACCCACGAGCAGTACTTC.

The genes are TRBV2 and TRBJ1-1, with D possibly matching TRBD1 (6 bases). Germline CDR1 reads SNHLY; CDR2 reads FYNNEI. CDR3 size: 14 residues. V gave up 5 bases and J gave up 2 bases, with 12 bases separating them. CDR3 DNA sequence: TGTGCCAGCAGTCGAGGGGGACGCAACACTGAAGCTTTCTTT. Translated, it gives CASSRGGRNTEAFF.

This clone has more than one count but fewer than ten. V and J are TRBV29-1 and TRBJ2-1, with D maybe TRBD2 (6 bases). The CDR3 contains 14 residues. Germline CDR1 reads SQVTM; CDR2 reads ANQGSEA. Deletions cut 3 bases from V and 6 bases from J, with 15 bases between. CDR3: CSVDRLASPNEQFF. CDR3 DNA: TGCAGCGTTGATCGTCTAGCGAGCCCCAATGAGCAGTTCTTC.

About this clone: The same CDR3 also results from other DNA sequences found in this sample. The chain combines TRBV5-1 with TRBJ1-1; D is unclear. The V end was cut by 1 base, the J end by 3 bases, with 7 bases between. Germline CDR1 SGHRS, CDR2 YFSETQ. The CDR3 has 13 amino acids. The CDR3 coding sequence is TGCGCCAGCAGCTTGAAGCTCGACACTGAAGCTTTCTTT. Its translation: CASSLKLDTEAFF.

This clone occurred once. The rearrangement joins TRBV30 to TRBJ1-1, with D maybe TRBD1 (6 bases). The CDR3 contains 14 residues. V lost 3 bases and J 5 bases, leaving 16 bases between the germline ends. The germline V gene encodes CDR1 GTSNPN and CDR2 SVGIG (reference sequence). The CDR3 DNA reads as TGTGCCTGGAGCGTATTAGGGGGGGCAACTGAAGCTTTCTTT. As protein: CAWSVLGGATEAFF. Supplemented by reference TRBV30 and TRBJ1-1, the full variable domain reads SQTIHQWPATLVQPVGSPLSLECTVEGTSNPNLYWYRQAAGRGLQLLFYSVGIGQISSEVPQNLSASRPQDRQFILSSKKLLLSDSGFYLCAWSVLGGATEAFFGQGTRLTVV.

The CDR3 loop is CASSPGTAISYGYTF. In nucleotides, the CDR3 is TGTGCCAGCAGCCCCGGGACAGCCATTTCCTATGGCTACACCTTC. V usage is TRBV4-2 and J usage is TRBJ1-2, with 7 bases lining up with TRBD1. The length of the CDR3 is 15 residues. In germline, CDR1 is LGHNA, CDR2 YNFKEQ. V lost 4 bases and J lost 4; bases outside the gene matches: 9.